This note documents a single T cell receptor beta chain sequence. The antigen is unknown. The data belong to a study of response to subunit inactivated influenza vaccine. Study-wide results and caveats: That few new T cells are recruited by each seasonal influenza vaccination was the authors' suggestion.

TCRdb reprocessed the RT-PCR reads via MiXCR and lists one record per CDR3 protein. The repertoire holds around 540,000 distinct CDR3 sequences, with 12% as singletons. The sample in question was PBMCs from blood, obtained on the day of vaccination. This receptor was taken from a man aged 45-60 years who received an inactivated influenza vaccine.

CDR3: CASSYRDRGLNEQFF. For the CDR3, the DNA is TGTGCCAGCAGCTACCGGGACAGGGGGCTGAATGAGCAGTTCTTC. The V and J genes are TRBV4-2 and TRBJ2-1; 12 bases match TRBD1. Germline loops: CDR1 LGHNA, CDR2 YNFKEQ. CDR3 length equals 15 residues. V dropped 5 bases and J dropped 7; count of bases not matched to a gene: 6.